Listed below are T cell receptor beta chains from one sample, sequenced in a study of shared clonotypes between healthy human individuals. The table came from immunoSEQ multiplex PCR; TCRdb's copy has only in-frame clones and leaves some out. Counted here are about 2.3 million clones, around 93% occurring once; the ten biggest clones make up approximately 0.41%. Sequenced input: naive CD4+ T cells from PBMCs. The receptors stem from a man younger than 35 in good health. Some clones in this sample may be carry-over from other donors' samples. CDR3s include the opening cysteine and the closing phenylalanine or tryptophan. D genes are given only for firm matches. Not all rows give a size; the values are once, few, many and, for expanded clones, a class.

NA TRBJ2-3 TRBD2 TRBV28 CASSTLALAGTDTQYF TGTGCCAGCAGTACACTAGCGCTGGCCGGCACAGATACGCAGTATTTT
NA TRBJ2-7 TRBD2 TRBV9 CASSPRAGDYEQYF TGTGCCAGCAGCCCTCGAGCGGGAGACTACGAGCAGTACTTC
NA TRBJ2-1 NA TRBV5-1 CASSPGAIWEQFF TGCGCCAGCAGCCCGGGGGCTATTTGGGAGCAGTTCTTC
NA TRBJ1-6 TRBD1 TRBV4-2 CASSWTGVSPLHF TGTGCCAGCAGTTGGACAGGGGTCTCACCCCTCCACTTT
NA TRBJ1-2 TRBD1 TRBV28 CASSPGRTGLSYGYTF TGTGCCAGCAGTCCGGGGCGGACAGGCCTAAGCTATGGCTACACCTTC
NA TRBJ2-5 NA TRBV5-6 CASSLVAGGQETQYF TGTGCCAGCAGCTTGGTGGCCGGCGGACAAGAGACCCAGTACTTC
once TRBJ1-1 TRBD1 TRBV29-1 CSVEDLRYTGQGNTEAFF TGCAGCGTTGAAGATTTGCGGTATACGGGACAGGGGAACACTGAAGCTTTCTTT
few TRBJ2-7 NA TRBV5-1 CASSLASGAYEQYF TGCGCCAGCAGCTTGGCCTCAGGGGCCTACGAGCAGTACTTC
NA TRBJ2-5 NA TRBV7-7 CASSLIPGEETQYF TGTGCCAGCAGCTTAATACCAGGGGAAGAGACCCAGTACTTC
NA TRBJ2-7 TRBD1 TRBV6-5 CASSYETGGPYEQYF TGTGCCAGCAGTTACGAGACAGGGGGTCCCTACGAGCAGTACTTC
NA TRBJ2-5 NA TRBV28 CASSPAGGRETQYF TGTGCCAGCAGCCCGGCCGGGGGTCGGGAGACCCAGTACTTC
NA TRBJ1-5 NA TRBV5-1 CASSLTPGSNQPQHF TGCGCCAGCAGCTTGACCCCTGGGTCCAATCAGCCCCAGCATTTT
NA TRBJ2-1 NA TRBV4-1 CASSGRGENYNEQFF TGCGCCAGCAGCGGGAGGGGGGAAAACTACAATGAGCAGTTCTTC
NA TRBJ2-3 NA TRBV7-2 CASSPTRDTQYF TGTGCCAGCAGCCCCACGAGGGATACGCAGTATTTT
NA TRBJ2-7 NA TRBV28 CASSLSGVAYEQYF TGTGCCAGCAGTTTATCGGGAGTGGCCTACGAGCAGTACTTC
NA TRBJ2-3 NA TRBV7-3 CASSLDRPYTDTQYF TGTGCCAGCAGCTTAGACAGACCGTACACAGATACGCAGTATTTT
NA TRBJ2-1 NA TRBV6-5 CASSYFSASSYNEQFF TGTGCCAGCAGTTACTTCAGCGCGAGCTCCTACAATGAGCAGTTCTTC
NA TRBJ1-2 NA TRBV27 CASSLSRGVGYTF TGTGCCAGCAGTTTATCGAGAGGGGTGGGCTACACCTTC
NA TRBJ2-1 TRBD2 TRBV5-1 CATGGLAGGSEQFF TGCGCCACTGGAGGACTAGCGGGAGGGAGTGAGCAGTTCTTC
NA TRBJ1-4 NA TRBV7-2 CASSLEGPGVNEKLFF TGTGCCAGCAGCTTAGAAGGGCCAGGGGTTAATGAAAAACTGTTTTTT
NA TRBJ2-5 NA TRBV6-1 CASSEGPETQYF TGTGCCAGCAGTGAAGGGCCGGAGACCCAGTACTTC